The 10 T cell receptor beta chains listed next were all sequenced from one sample in a study of immune heterogeneity within non-small cell lung tumors. TCRs were amplified from about 640 ng gDNA of bulk tumor per sample. Several biopsies per primary tumor, spaced far apart, were taken during surgery. With untreated, newly diagnosed non-small cell lung cancer, the patients went on to undergo curative surgery. Amplification of TCR beta CDR3 was performed by multiplex PCR with 32 V and 13 J primers. Using its own MiXCR run on the multiplex PCR reads, TCRdb lists one record per CDR3 protein. The repertoire has 20,000 to 25,000 distinct CDR3 sequences, 25% to 30% of them found once; the top ten carry 3.5% to 4.5%. Sequencing was carried out using lung tumor tissue. Every receptor here comes from a man in his forties with non-small cell lung cancer.

This chain joins TRBV9 and TRBJ1-1, with 8 bases aligning to TRBD1. The V gene end was trimmed by 5 bases and the J gene end by 0 bases; junction bases not matched to a gene: 6. The CDR3 extends over 15 amino acids. Per germline, CDR1 SGDLS and CDR2 YYNGEE. CDR3 nucleotides: TGTGCCAGCAGACCCGGGACAGGTATGAACACTGAAGCTTTCTTT. This translates into CASRPGTGMNTEAFF.

V and J are TRBV30 and TRBJ2-5, with 7 bases identical to TRBD2. The CDR3 contains 13 residues. Germline assignment: CDR1 GTSNPN and CDR2 SVGIG (reference sequence). V gave up 3 bases and J gave up 5 bases; unmatched junction bases: 6. In DNA form, the CDR3 reads TGTGCCTGGAGGATGGGAGGGCCGGAGACCCAGTACTTC. Translating it yields CAWRMGGPETQYF.

This chain uses TRBV7-2 with TRBJ2-1, with TRBD2 matching over 15 bases. The CDR3 contains 17 residues. V trimming: 1 base; J trimming: 9 bases; junction bases outside the gene matches: 7. CDR1 is SGHTA, CDR2 FQGNSA, per germline. The CDR3 DNA sequence: TGTGCCAGCAGCTTAGGCAGGACTAGCGGGAGGGCCGGTGAGCAGTTCTTC. Protein sequence: CASSLGRTSGRAGEQFF.

This clonotype is deemed medium-sized. The chain employs TRBV9 and TRBJ2-7; 11 bases are shared with TRBD1. Germline CDR1 SGDLS, CDR2 YYNGEE. Trimming at V came to 0 bases and at J to 2 bases, leaving 7 bases not matched to a gene. The CDR3 is 17 residues long. The CDR3 nucleotides read TGTGCCAGCAGCGTAGGGACAGGGGGCTATGCACCCTACGAGCAGTACTTC. Its translation is CASSVGTGGYAPYEQYF.

This clonotype was picked up a small number of times. The chain uses TRBV10-3 and TRBJ2-1; weak D call: TRBD1 (5 bases). CDR1 and CDR2 (germline): ENHRY, SYGVKD. This CDR3 comprises 14 residues. Trimming removed 10 bases from V and 3 bases from J, with 16 bases in between. In DNA form, the CDR3 reads TGTGCCACCATCTTTTCGGACATCTACAATGAGCAGTTCTTC. Translating gives CATIFSDIYNEQFF.

This clonotype was seen many times. The CDR3 loop is CASNAAAGGVGGEQFF. Here the CDR3 DNA reads TGCGCCAGCAACGCCGCGGCGGGAGGAGTGGGGGGTGAGCAGTTCTTC. The V and J genes are TRBV4-3 and TRBJ2-1, with 8 bases fitting TRBD2. V shed 7 bases, J shed 9 bases, and the junction held 17 bases outside the gene matches. Germline loops: CDR1 LGHNA, CDR2 YSLEER. This CDR3 has 16 residues.

The sample holds many counts of this clonotype. This rearrangement joins TRBV12-3 or TRBV12-4 to TRBJ2-6; 9 bases align to TRBD1. Trimming removed 6 bases from V and 0 bases from J; junction bases left unmatched: 9. The length of the CDR3 is 18 residues. The DNA for the CDR3 is TGTGCCAGCAGCGAACAGTGGACAGGGGCCTCTGGGGCCAACGTCCTGACTTTC. Its protein is CASSEQWTGASGANVLTF.

The gene calls are TRBV10-3 and TRBJ2-3; tentative D call: TRBD1 (6 bases). The germline CDR1 and CDR2 sequences are ENHRY and SYGVKD. The CDR3 has 12 residues. Trimming cost V 8 bases and J 0 bases, with 6 bases left between them. The CDR3 bases are TGTGCCATCGGACAGAGCACAGATACGCAGTATTTT. Encoded protein: CAIGQSTDTQYF.

This clonotype has only a few counts. The rearrangement links TRBV10-3 to TRBJ2-5; 12 nucleotides line up with TRBD2. This CDR3 has 16 amino acids. CDR1 and CDR2 (germline): ENHRY, SYGVKD. The V gene end was trimmed by 4 bases and the J gene end by 4 bases; junction bases not matched to a gene: 7. CDR3 sequence (DNA): TGTGCCATCAGTGGGTCGCCACTAGCGGGAGGAGAGACCCAGTACTTC. This encodes CAISGSPLAGGETQYF.

The sample holds many counts of this clonotype. V is TRBV6-1 and J is TRBJ1-5; D might be TRBD1 (6 bases). This CDR3 region has 14 residues. Trimming shortened V by 7 bases and J by 3 bases, and 13 bases separated the two germline ends. Germline CDR1 reads MNHNS; CDR2 reads SASEGT. DNA for the CDR3: TGTGCCAGCAAGCCGGCAGGGGTCAATCAGCCCCAGCATTTT. This codes for CASKPAGVNQPQHF.